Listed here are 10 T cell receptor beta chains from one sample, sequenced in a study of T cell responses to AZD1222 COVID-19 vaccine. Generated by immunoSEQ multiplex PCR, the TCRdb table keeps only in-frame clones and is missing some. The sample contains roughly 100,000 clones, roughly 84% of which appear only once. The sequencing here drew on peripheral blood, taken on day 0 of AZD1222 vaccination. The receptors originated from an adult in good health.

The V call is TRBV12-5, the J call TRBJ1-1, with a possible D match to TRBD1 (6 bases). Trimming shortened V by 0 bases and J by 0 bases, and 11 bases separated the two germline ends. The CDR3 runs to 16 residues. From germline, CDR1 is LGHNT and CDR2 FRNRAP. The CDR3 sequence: CASGLVGGAMNTEAFF. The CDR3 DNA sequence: TGTGCTAGTGGTTTGGTTGGGGGGGCAATGAACACTGAAGCTTTCTTT.

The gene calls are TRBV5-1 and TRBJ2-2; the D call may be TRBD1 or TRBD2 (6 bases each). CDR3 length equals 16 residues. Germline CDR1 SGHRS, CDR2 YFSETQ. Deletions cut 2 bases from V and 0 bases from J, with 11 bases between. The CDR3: CASSFEGGANTGELFF. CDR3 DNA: TGCGCCAGCAGCTTTGAGGGGGGCGCGAACACCGGGGAGCTGTTTTTT.

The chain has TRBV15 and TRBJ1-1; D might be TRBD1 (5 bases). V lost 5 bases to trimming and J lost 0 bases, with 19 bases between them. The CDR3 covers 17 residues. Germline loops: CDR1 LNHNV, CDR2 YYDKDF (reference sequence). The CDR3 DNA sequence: TGTGCCACCAGCCCCCCCCCGGGGGGACTCATGAACACTGAAGCTTTCTTT. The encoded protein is CATSPPPGGLMNTEAFF.

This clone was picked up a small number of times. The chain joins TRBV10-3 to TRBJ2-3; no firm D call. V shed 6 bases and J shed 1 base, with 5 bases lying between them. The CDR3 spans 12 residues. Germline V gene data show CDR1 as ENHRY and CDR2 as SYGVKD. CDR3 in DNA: TGTGCCATCAGCGTGGGCACAGATACGCAGTATTTT. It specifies CAISVGTDTQYF.

The CDR3 sequence is CASSLNTGELFF. The CDR3 bases are TGTGCCAGCAGCTTGAACACCGGGGAGCTGTTTTTT. The V call is TRBV7-2, the J call TRBJ2-2; no definite D call. Trimming took off 3 bases at V and 1 base at J, with 0 bases between the two ends. CDR3 length equals 12 residues. Germline loops: CDR1 SGHTA, CDR2 FQGNSA.

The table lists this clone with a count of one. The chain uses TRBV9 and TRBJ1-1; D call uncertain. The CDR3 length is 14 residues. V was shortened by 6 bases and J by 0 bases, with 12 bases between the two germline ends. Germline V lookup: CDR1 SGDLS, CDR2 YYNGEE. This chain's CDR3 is CASTKALMNTEAFF. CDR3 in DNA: TGTGCCAGCACCAAGGCACTCATGAACACTGAAGCTTTCTTT.

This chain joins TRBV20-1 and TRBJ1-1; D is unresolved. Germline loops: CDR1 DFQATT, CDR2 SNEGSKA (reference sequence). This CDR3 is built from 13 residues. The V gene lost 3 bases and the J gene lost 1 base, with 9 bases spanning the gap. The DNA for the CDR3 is TGCAGTGCTAGTCGGTCAGGGAACACTGAAGCTTTCTTT. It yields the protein CSASRSGNTEAFF.

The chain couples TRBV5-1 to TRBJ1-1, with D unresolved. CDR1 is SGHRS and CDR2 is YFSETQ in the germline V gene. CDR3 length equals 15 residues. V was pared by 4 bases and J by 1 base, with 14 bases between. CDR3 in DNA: TGCGCCAGCAGCCCTATTACCGGACCGAACACTGAAGCTTTCTTT. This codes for CASSPITGPNTEAFF.

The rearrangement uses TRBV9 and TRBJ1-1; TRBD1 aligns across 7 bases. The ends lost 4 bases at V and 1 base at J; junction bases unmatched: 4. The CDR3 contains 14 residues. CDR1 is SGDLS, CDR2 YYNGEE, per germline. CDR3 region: CASSPGQSNTEAFF. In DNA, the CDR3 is TGTGCCAGCAGCCCGGGACAGTCGAACACTGAAGCTTTCTTT.

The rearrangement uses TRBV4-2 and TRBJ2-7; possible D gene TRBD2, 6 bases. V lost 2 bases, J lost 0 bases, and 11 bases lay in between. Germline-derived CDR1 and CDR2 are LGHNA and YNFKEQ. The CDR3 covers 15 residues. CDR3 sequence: CASSQTTGVSYEQYF. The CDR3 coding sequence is TGTGCCAGCAGCCAAACAACGGGGGTCTCCTACGAGCAGTACTTC.